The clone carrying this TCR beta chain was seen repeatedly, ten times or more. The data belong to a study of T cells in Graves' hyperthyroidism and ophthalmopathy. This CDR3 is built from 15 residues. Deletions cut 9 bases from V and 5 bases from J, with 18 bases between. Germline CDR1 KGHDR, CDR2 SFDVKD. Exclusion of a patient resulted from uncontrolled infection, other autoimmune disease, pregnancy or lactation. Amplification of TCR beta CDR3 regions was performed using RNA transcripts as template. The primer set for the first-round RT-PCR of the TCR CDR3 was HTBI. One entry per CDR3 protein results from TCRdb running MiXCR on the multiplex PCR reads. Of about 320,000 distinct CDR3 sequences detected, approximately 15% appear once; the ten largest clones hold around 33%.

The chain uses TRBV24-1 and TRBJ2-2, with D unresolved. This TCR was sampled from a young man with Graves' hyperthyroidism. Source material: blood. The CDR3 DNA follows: TGTGCCACCTCGCAAAACATCGACGGGACCGGGGAGCTGTTTTTT. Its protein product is CATSQNIDGTGELFF.